The 15 T cell receptor beta chains reported below all come from one sample, sequenced in a study of T cell responses to AZD1222 COVID-19 vaccine. Produced via immunoSEQ multiplex PCR; TCRdb's table is partial and in-frame only. The sample shows 85,000 to 95,000 clones, 90% of them seen only once. The sequencing here drew on peripheral blood, taken on day 0 of AZD1222 vaccination. These receptors were collected from an adult in good health.

CDR3 sequence: CASRGNYNSSPLHF. CDR3 DNA sequence: TGTGCCAGCAGGGGGAACTATAATTCTTCACCCCTCCACTTT. This chain uses TRBV2 with TRBJ1-6; no clear D. Trimming pared 6 bases from V and 9 bases from J, leaving 15 bases between. CDR1 SNHLY and CDR2 FYNNEI come from the germline V gene. This CDR3 has 14 residues.

The V call is TRBV18, the J call TRBJ2-4; D is ambiguous. Trimming pared 4 bases from V and 5 bases from J, leaving 15 bases between. CDR3 size: 15 residues. CDR1 and CDR2 from the germline V gene are KGHSH and LQKENI. The DNA for the CDR3 is TGTGCCAGCTCACGAGGACCCTCGTCAGAAAACATTCAGTACTTC. As protein: CASSRGPSSENIQYF.

This chain connects TRBV6-2 or TRBV6-3 to TRBJ2-2; the D gene is possibly TRBD1 (5 bases). This CDR3 spans 15 amino acids. Trimming took off 5 bases at V and 1 base at J, with 11 bases between the two ends. The germline CDR1 and CDR2 sequences are MNHEY and SVGEGT. In DNA form, the CDR3 reads TGTGCCAGCAGTCCCTGGGGCCGGAACACCGGGGAGCTGTTTTTT. It specifies CASSPWGRNTGELFF.

This chain's CDR3 is CATSTTSYSNQPQHF. The CDR3 DNA sequence: TGTGCCACCAGCACCACAAGTTATAGCAATCAGCCCCAGCATTTT. This chain uses TRBV15 with TRBJ1-5; D is unclear. Germline CDR1 is LNHNV and CDR2 is YYDKDF (reference sequence). Trimming cost V 4 bases and J 0 bases, with 10 bases left between them. This CDR3 region has 15 residues.

V usage is TRBV28 and J usage is TRBJ2-2; D perhaps matches TRBD2 (6 bases). V was cut by 6 bases and J by 5 bases, with 16 bases left in between. The CDR3 has 15 residues. Germline V gene sequence: CDR1 MDHEN, CDR2 SYDVKM. Here the CDR3 reads CASRIPTEGTGELFF. As DNA, the CDR3 is TGTGCCAGCAGGATTCCGACGGAGGGAACCGGGGAGCTGTTTTTT.

The gene calls are TRBV18 and TRBJ1-1; 8 bases align to TRBD1. There are 16 residues in the CDR3. J lost 0 bases, V lost 5 bases, and 8 bases had no gene match. Germline V lookup: CDR1 KGHSH, CDR2 LQKENI. The CDR3 DNA is TGTGCCAGCTCAGCAGGGGGCCTTCACATGAACACTGAAGCTTTCTTT. Amino acid sequence: CASSAGGLHMNTEAFF.

The chain uses TRBV14 and TRBJ1-2; D might be TRBD1 (5 bases). This CDR3 region has 15 residues. Per the germline V gene, CDR1 is SGHDN and CDR2 is FVKESK. Trimming stripped 1 base from V and 1 base from J, with 10 bases between. The CDR3 loop reads CASSQVAGGNYGYTF. Here the CDR3 DNA reads TGTGCCAGCAGCCAAGTAGCGGGGGGTAACTATGGCTACACCTTC.

This clone was counted between two and nine times. The chain couples TRBV7-3 to TRBJ2-7, with 7 bases matching TRBD1. Germline V gives CDR1 SGHTA, CDR2 FQGTGA. This CDR3 has 15 amino acids. V shed 5 bases and J 6 bases; nucleotides not matched to a gene: 13. The CDR3 is CASSLREDRACEQYF. The CDR3 region has the DNA TGTGCCAGCAGCCTTAGGGAAGACAGGGCCTGCGAGCAGTACTTC.

This chain connects TRBV6-6 to TRBJ2-1, with TRBD1 matching 8 bases. Germline CDR1 MNHNY, CDR2 SVGAGI (reference sequence). CDR3 size: 14 residues. V shed 5 bases, J shed 5 bases, and the junction held 5 bases outside the gene matches. Written as DNA, the CDR3 is TGTGCCAGCAGTCCGGGACAGGCCCACAATGAGCAGTTCTTC. This codes for CASSPGQAHNEQFF.

The V and J genes are TRBV30 and TRBJ2-2; no clear D gene. Germline CDR1 GTSNPN, CDR2 SVGIG (reference sequence). Trimming removed 4 bases from V and 4 bases from J, with 10 bases in between. CDR3 size: 13 residues. In DNA, the CDR3 is TGTGCCTGGACCAGAGACCCCACCGGGGAGCTGTTTTTT. It codes for CAWTRDPTGELFF.

The chain uses TRBV7-9 and TRBJ1-2, with D perhaps TRBD1 (5 bases). Trimming shortened V by 7 bases and J by 7 bases, and 22 bases separated the two germline ends. The germline CDR1 and CDR2 sequences are SEHNR and FQNEAQ (reference sequence). The CDR3 runs to 15 residues. The CDR3 bases are TGTGCCAGCATCCCAAACCTCAAGGCGGGGGGTGGCTACACCTTC. Translation: CASIPNLKAGGGYTF.

The chain has TRBV2 and TRBJ1-2; D gene ambiguous. V was pared by 4 bases and J by 4 bases, with 7 bases between. The CDR3 extends over 12 amino acids. Germline V gene sequence: CDR1 SNHLY, CDR2 FYNNEI. CDR3 in amino acids: CASSVVGYGYTF. In DNA form, the CDR3 reads TGTGCCAGCAGTGTGGTTGGCTATGGCTACACCTTC. Filled out from reference TRBV2 and TRBJ1-2, the complete variable domain reads EPEVTQTPSHQVTQMGQEVILRCVPISNHLYFYWYRQILGQKVEFLVSFYNNEISEKSEIFDDQFSVERPDGSNFTLKIRSTKLEDSAMYFCASSVVGYGYTFGSGTRLTVV.

The chain employs TRBV5-6 and TRBJ1-5; tentatively, D is TRBD1 (6 bases). This CDR3 has 14 amino acids. V lost 4 bases, J lost 7 bases, and 15 bases lay in between. Germline CDR1 reads SGHDT; CDR2 reads YYEEEE. The CDR3 sequence is CASSQGWGPQPQHF. The CDR3 DNA sequence: TGTGCCAGCAGCCAGGGCTGGGGGCCACAGCCCCAGCATTTT.

The rearrangement joins TRBV2 to TRBJ1-6; possibly TRBD1 for D (6 bases). CDR1 SNHLY and CDR2 FYNNEI come from the germline V gene. The V end was cut by 6 bases, the J end by 7 bases, with 19 bases between. There are 16 residues in the CDR3. CDR3 DNA sequence: TGTGCCAGCAGGGGGCCCAATTTACAGGGAAATTCACCCCTCCACTTT. This gives the protein CASRGPNLQGNSPLHF.

The V and J genes are TRBV15 and TRBJ1-4; possibly TRBD1 for D (6 bases). There are 15 residues in the CDR3. Trimming removed 1 base at V and 7 bases at J, with 13 bases between. Germline V lookup: CDR1 LNHNV, CDR2 YYDKDF (reference sequence). CDR3 sequence (DNA): TGTGCCACCAGCAGAGTCCCAGGGGCAGCTGAAAAACTGTTTTTT. Translating gives CATSRVPGAAEKLFF.